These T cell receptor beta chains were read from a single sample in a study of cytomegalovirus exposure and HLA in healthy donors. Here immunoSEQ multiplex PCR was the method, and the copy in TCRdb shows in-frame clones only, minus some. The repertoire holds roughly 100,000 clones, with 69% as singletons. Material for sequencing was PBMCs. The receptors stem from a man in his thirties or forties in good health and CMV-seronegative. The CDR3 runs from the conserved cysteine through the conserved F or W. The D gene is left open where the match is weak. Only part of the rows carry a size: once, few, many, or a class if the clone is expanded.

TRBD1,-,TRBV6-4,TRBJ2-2,TGTGCCAGCAGTTTGACGGGACAGGGCACCGGGGAGCTGTTTTTT,CASSLTGQGTGELFF
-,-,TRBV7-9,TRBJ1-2,TGTTCCAGCAGCTTAGGGGGAGATTCCAGGGGCCGGGACTATGGCTACACCTTC,CSSSLGGDSRGRDYGYTF
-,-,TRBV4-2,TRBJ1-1,TGTGCCAGCAGCCAAGAGGGGGGGGCTGAGAACACTGAAGCTTTCTTT,CASSQEGGAENTEAFF
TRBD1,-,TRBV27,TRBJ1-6,TGTGCCAGCAGTCTTCACCGGGACAGGGGGACGAATTCACCCCTCCACTTT,CASSLHRDRGTNSPLHF
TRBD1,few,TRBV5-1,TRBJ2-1,TGCGCCAGCAGCTTCCGACAGGGGGCGAATGAGCAGTTCTTC,CASSFRQGANEQFF
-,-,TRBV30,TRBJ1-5,TGTGCCTGGAGTGTACCCAAACAGTTCGAAATCTGGCCCCAGCATTTT,CAWSVPKQFEIWPQHF
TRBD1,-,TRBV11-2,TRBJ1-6,TGTGCCAGCAGGGGACAGGGATGGTTACCCCTCCACTTT,CASRGQGWLPLHF
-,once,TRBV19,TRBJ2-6,TGTGCCAGTAGTATAACAGACGCCTCCTCTGGGGCCAACGTCCTGACTTTC,CASSITDASSGANVLTF
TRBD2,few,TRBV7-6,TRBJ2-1,TGTGCCAGCAGCTCGGGGGGGACTAGCGGGATCAATGAGCAGTTCTTC,CASSSGGTSGINEQFF
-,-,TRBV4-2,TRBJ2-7,TGTGCCAGCAGCCAAAGGCCCTCGATAAAGCGTAGGGGTCAGCACGAGCAGTACTTC,CASSQRPSIKRRGQHEQYF
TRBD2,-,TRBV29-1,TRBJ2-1,TGCAGCGCCGAACCCCCAGGGAGGGTCACTGAGCAGTTCTTC,CSAEPPGRVTEQFF
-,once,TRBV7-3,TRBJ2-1,TGTGCCAGCAGCCCTTGGGGGCCCGGGGGGACGGTAAATGAGCAGTTCTTC,CASSPWGPGGTVNEQFF
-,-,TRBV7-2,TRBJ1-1,TGTGCCAGCCGGCGGGATTCCCCTGAAGCTTTCTTT,CASRRDSPEAFF
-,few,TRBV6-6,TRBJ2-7,TGTGCCAGCAGATCATTAGCGAGACTCCTTTCCTACGAGCAGTACTTC,CASRSLARLLSYEQYF
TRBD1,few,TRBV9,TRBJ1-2,TGTGCCAGCAGCGAAACGGGACAGGGGTACGGCTACACCTTC,CASSETGQGYGYTF
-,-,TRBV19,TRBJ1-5,TGTGCCAGTAGTATGGGCAGCAACAATCAGCCCCAGCATTTT,CASSMGSNNQPQHF
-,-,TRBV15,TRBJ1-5,TGTGCCACCAGCGGAGCCGGGGGGAATCAGCCCCAGCATTTT,CATSGAGGNQPQHF
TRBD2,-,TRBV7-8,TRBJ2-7,TGTGCCAGCAGCTTTCTAGCGGGAGGCTCCTACGAGCAGTACTTC,CASSFLAGGSYEQYF
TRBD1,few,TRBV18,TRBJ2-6,TGTGCCAGCTCACCGGACAGGGCAACCGGGGCCAACGTCCTGACTTTC,CASSPDRATGANVLTF
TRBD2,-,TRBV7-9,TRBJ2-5,TGTTCCAGCAGCCCGCCGACGGGACTAGCGGGCGAGACCCAGTACTTC,CSSSPPTGLAGETQYF
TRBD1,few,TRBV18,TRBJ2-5,TGTGCCAGCTCACCGGGACAGGGCGAGACCCAGTACTTC,CASSPGQGETQYF
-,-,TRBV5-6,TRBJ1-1,TGTGCCAGCAGCCCCGCGGGGGGCAGAGGCACTGAAGCTTTCTTT,CASSPAGGRGTEAFF
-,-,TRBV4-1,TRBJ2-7,TGCGCCAGCAGCCAAGTGGCTCAGGGCAGAGACTACGAGCAGTACTTC,CASSQVAQGRDYEQYF
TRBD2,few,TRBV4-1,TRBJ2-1,TGCGCCAGCAGCCAAAAGGGGACGGGCGGGAGCATGAATGAGCAGTTCTTC,CASSQKGTGGSMNEQFF
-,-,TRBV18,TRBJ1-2,TGTGCCAGCTCACCGGGGAGCGGGCCCTATGGCTACACCTTC,CASSPGSGPYGYTF
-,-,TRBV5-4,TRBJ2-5,TGTGCCAGCAGCTTGATAGGGACTCGAGGGGAGACCCAGTACTTC,CASSLIGTRGETQYF
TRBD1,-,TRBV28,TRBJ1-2,TGTGCCAGCAGTACCGCCGGACAGGGGCGGGTTTATGGCTACACCTTC,CASSTAGQGRVYGYTF
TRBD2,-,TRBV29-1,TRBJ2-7,TGCAGCGTGACTAGCGGGAGGCAGCCGAGCGAGCAGTACTTC,CSVTSGRQPSEQYF
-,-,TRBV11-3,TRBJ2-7,TGTGCCAGCAGCTTGAACAGACTATCCTACGAGCAGTACTTC,CASSLNRLSYEQYF
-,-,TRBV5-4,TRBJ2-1,TGTGCCAGCAGACCGGACAGAGGGGCCTACAATGAGCAGTTCTTC,CASRPDRGAYNEQFF
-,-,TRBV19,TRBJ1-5,TGTGCCAGTAGTACCCCGACAGGAATAGGGGATAGCAATCAGCCCCAGCATTTT,CASSTPTGIGDSNQPQHF
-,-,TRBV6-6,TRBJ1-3,TGTGCCAGCAGTTACCTCGCGGGGAGCTCTGGAAACACCATATATTTT,CASSYLAGSSGNTIYF
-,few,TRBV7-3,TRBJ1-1,TGTGCCAGCAGCGGAACCCAGGGGACTGAAGCTTTCTTT,CASSGTQGTEAFF
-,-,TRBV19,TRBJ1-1,TGTGCCAGTAGTAAAGCGGGGCTAAACACTGAAGCTTTCTTT,CASSKAGLNTEAFF
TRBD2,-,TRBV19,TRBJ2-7,TGTGCCAGTAGTAGCGGACTAGCGGGGACCTACGAGCAGTACTTC,CASSSGLAGTYEQYF
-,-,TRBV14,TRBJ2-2,TGTGCCAGCAGCCCTCGGACAGCCGGGGAGCTGTTTTTT,CASSPRTAGELFF
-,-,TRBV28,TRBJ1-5,TGTGCCAGCAGTAATAGGGCGAACAGGAGAAGAAATCAGCCCCAGCATTTT,CASSNRANRRRNQPQHF
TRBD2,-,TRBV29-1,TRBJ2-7,TGCAGCGCTACGGGACTAGCAGGGTACGAGCAGTACTTC,CSATGLAGYEQYF
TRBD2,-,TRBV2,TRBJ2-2,TGTGCCAGCATTTGGGACTACGACACCGGGGAGCTGTTTTTT,CASIWDYDTGELFF
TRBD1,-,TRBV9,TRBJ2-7,TGTGCCAGCAGCCGGACAGGGGGCAGCTCCTACGAGCAGTACTTC,CASSRTGGSSYEQYF
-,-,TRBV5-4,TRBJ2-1,TGTGCCAGCAGCCCGACGTCCCTAGATTACAATGAGCAGTTCTTC,CASSPTSLDYNEQFF
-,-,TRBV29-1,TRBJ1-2,TGCAGCGCCCTAAGTCGCGGCCCAGCTAACTATGGCTACACCTTC,CSALSRGPANYGYTF
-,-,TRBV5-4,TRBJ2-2,TGTGCCAGCAGCTTCAAAACAGGGACCAACACCGGGGAGCTGTTTTTT,CASSFKTGTNTGELFF
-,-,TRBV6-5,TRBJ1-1,TGTGCCAGCAGTTACCTAAGGGGTACTGAAGCTTTCTTT,CASSYLRGTEAFF
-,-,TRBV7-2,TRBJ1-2,TGTGCCAGCGGACTCCGGGGTGGCTACACCTTC,CASGLRGGYTF
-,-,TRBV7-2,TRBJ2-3,TGTGCCAGCAGCTTAGGGTCACAGGAAGATACGCAGTATTTT,CASSLGSQEDTQYF
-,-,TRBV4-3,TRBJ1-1,TGCGCCAGCAGACCAAGGGGTCAGAACACTGAAGCTTTCTTT,CASRPRGQNTEAFF
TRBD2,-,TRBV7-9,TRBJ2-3,TGTGCCAGCAGCTCCCAGGGAGGGAACACAGATACGCAGTATTTT,CASSSQGGNTDTQYF